This T cell receptor (beta chain) was obtained from a study of control samples from healthy donors and cancer patients (dated by TCRdb to about 2020). The V end gives up 5 bases and the J end 4 bases, leaving 7 bases in the junction not matched to a gene. Taken from the germline V gene, the CDR1 and CDR2 loops are MNHEY and SVGAGI. The CDR3 starts with the cysteine, ends with the valine, and has 14 residues. The sequence is cut down to CDR3 DNA, 42 bases in frame from base 1. Concerning this clone: The specificity of this receptor is unknown. Base-call qualities are not available, and no considerably larger clone is one nucleotide away.

To prepare the library, the immunoSEQ multiplex PCR assay was applied. TCRdb retrieved this table from immuneACCESS and kept in-frame rearrangements only. Not all clones are present; in checked studies, unresolved V genes account for under half, and no reason is known for the remainder. The sample table records 79,000 or so clones; about 88% of these occur just once. The top ten clones comprise about 8.6% of the sample. The rearrangement joined TRBV6-5 to TRBJ2-7; TRBD1 lines up with 8 middle nucleotides. What was sequenced was PBMCs. This TCR was sampled from a woman aged 50 to 60 with colorectal cancer. The bases read TGTGCCAGCAGTACGGACAGGGTGGGGTACGAGCAGTACGTC. Its protein reads: CASSTDRVGYEQYV.